The rows below give T cell receptor beta chains drawn from one sample of a study of blood T cell repertoires in COVID-19. The assay was immunoSEQ multiplex PCR, and TCRdb's table has in-frame clones only and misses some. Here the sample spans 220,000 or so clones, 80% to 95% being singletons. Material for sequencing was peripheral blood. These receptors originate from a man in his 60s with COVID-19, enrolled during active disease. Both conserved end residues are part of each CDR3. A D gene is named only where the DNA matches it firmly. Clone size is shown for a subset of rows, as once, few, many or a class of expanded clone.

clone size: .
V gene: TRBV2
J gene: TRBJ1-5
D gene: TRBD1
CDR3 protein: CASSNRGGPQHF
CDR3 DNA: TGTGCCAGCAGTAACAGGGGTGGGCCCCAGCATTTT

clone size: .
V gene: TRBV7-2
J gene: TRBJ1-2
D gene: TRBD1
CDR3 protein: CASSMRTGDRGYTF
CDR3 DNA: TGTGCCAGCAGCATGAGGACAGGGGACCGTGGCTACACCTTC

clone size: few
V gene: TRBV19
J gene: TRBJ1-4
D gene: TRBD1
CDR3 protein: CASRTDRGRHQDEKLFF
CDR3 DNA: TGTGCCAGTAGAACGGACAGGGGGCGGCATCAAGACGAAAAACTGTTTTTT

clone size: .
V gene: TRBV27
J gene: TRBJ2-7
D gene: TRBD1
CDR3 protein: CASRDRGYNEQYF
CDR3 DNA: TGTGCCAGCAGGGACAGGGGATACAACGAGCAGTACTTC

clone size: .
V gene: TRBV3-1/TRBV3-2
J gene: TRBJ2-5
D gene: .
CDR3 protein: CASSQQVQETQYF
CDR3 DNA: TGTGCCAGCAGCCAACAGGTCCAAGAGACCCAGTACTTC

clone size: .
V gene: TRBV5-8
J gene: TRBJ2-7
D gene: .
CDR3 protein: CASRFGVHEQYF
CDR3 DNA: TGTGCCAGCAGATTCGGGGTACACGAGCAGTACTTC

clone size: .
V gene: TRBV3-1/TRBV3-2
J gene: TRBJ2-3
D gene: TRBD2
CDR3 protein: CASRPSGADTQYF
CDR3 DNA: TGTGCCAGCAGGCCTAGCGGGGCAGATACGCAGTATTTT

clone size: .
V gene: TRBV4-1
J gene: TRBJ2-1
D gene: .
CDR3 protein: CASSQAEPPGRHEQFF
CDR3 DNA: TGCGCCAGCAGCCAAGCTGAACCCCCGGGGAGGCATGAGCAGTTCTTC

clone size: .
V gene: TRBV7-9
J gene: TRBJ1-2
D gene: .
CDR3 protein: CASSSRGRGNYGYTF
CDR3 DNA: TGTGCCAGCAGCTCCCGAGGTAGGGGTAACTATGGCTACACCTTC

clone size: .
V gene: TRBV2
J gene: TRBJ1-3
D gene: .
CDR3 protein: CASRAEQGLGNTIYF
CDR3 DNA: TGTGCCAGCAGAGCCGAGCAGGGATTAGGAAACACCATATATTTT

clone size: .
V gene: TRBV4-1
J gene: TRBJ2-2
D gene: .
CDR3 protein: CASSLTRTGELFF
CDR3 DNA: TGCGCCAGCAGCCTCACTCGCACCGGGGAGCTGTTTTTT

clone size: .
V gene: TRBV19
J gene: TRBJ2-1
D gene: TRBD1
CDR3 protein: CASSKTPGTANEQFF
CDR3 DNA: TGTGCCAGTAGTAAAACCCCCGGGACAGCCAATGAGCAGTTCTTC

clone size: .
V gene: TRBV15
J gene: TRBJ2-3
D gene: TRBD2
CDR3 protein: CATSRDGAGATDTQYF
CDR3 DNA: TGTGCCACCAGCAGAGATGGTGCGGGAGCTACAGATACGCAGTATTTT

clone size: .
V gene: TRBV30
J gene: TRBJ1-1
D gene: .
CDR3 protein: CAWTRVARLNTEAFF
CDR3 DNA: TGTGCCTGGACGAGGGTGGCCAGGTTGAACACTGAAGCTTTCTTT

clone size: once
V gene: TRBV5-1
J gene: TRBJ2-1
D gene: TRBD1
CDR3 protein: CASSLAVRTGGGSYNEQFF
CDR3 DNA: TGCGCCAGCAGCTTGGCCGTTCGAACAGGGGGCGGCTCCTACAATGAGCAGTTCTTC

clone size: .
V gene: TRBV5-1
J gene: TRBJ1-3
D gene: .
CDR3 protein: CASSTTGFGGNTIYF
CDR3 DNA: TGCGCCAGCAGCACCACAGGATTCGGTGGAAACACCATATATTTT

clone size: .
V gene: TRBV19
J gene: TRBJ1-1
D gene: .
CDR3 protein: CASSRFGTLPEAFF
CDR3 DNA: TGTGCCAGTAGTCGTTTCGGGACACTACCTGAAGCTTTCTTT

clone size: .
V gene: TRBV4-2
J gene: TRBJ2-1
D gene: TRBD2
CDR3 protein: CASSLKVSRTSGYNEQFF
CDR3 DNA: TGTGCCAGCAGCCTCAAAGTTTCACGGACTAGCGGCTACAATGAGCAGTTCTTC

clone size: .
V gene: TRBV7-2
J gene: TRBJ1-3
D gene: .
CDR3 protein: CASSSRDSGNTIYF
CDR3 DNA: TGTGCCAGCAGCTCCAGGGACTCTGGAAACACCATATATTTT

clone size: .
V gene: TRBV6-5
J gene: TRBJ1-5
D gene: .
CDR3 protein: CASSKQSNQPQHF
CDR3 DNA: TGTGCCAGCAGTAAACAGAGTAATCAGCCCCAGCATTTT

clone size: .
V gene: TRBV5-4
J gene: TRBJ1-4
D gene: TRBD1
CDR3 protein: CASRPGTANEKLFF
CDR3 DNA: TGTGCCAGCAGACCCGGGACAGCTAATGAAAAACTGTTTTTT

clone size: .
V gene: TRBV27
J gene: TRBJ2-7
D gene: .
CDR3 protein: CASSDSRVFSYEQYF
CDR3 DNA: TGTGCCAGCAGTGACAGTAGAGTTTTCTCCTACGAGCAGTACTTC

clone size: .
V gene: TRBV5-1
J gene: TRBJ1-1
D gene: TRBD1
CDR3 protein: CASSSRGARNTEAFF
CDR3 DNA: TGCGCCAGCAGCTCCAGGGGGGCCAGGAACACTGAAGCTTTCTTT

clone size: .
V gene: TRBV24-1
J gene: TRBJ2-2
D gene: TRBD1
CDR3 protein: CATSDPGTGGNGELFF
CDR3 DNA: TGTGCCACCAGTGATCCCGGGACAGGGGGAAACGGGGAGCTGTTTTTT

clone size: .
V gene: TRBV5-1
J gene: TRBJ1-1
D gene: TRBD1
CDR3 protein: CASSSVPGQGWNTEAFF
CDR3 DNA: TGCGCCAGCAGCTCGGTCCCGGGACAGGGATGGAACACTGAAGCTTTCTTT

clone size: .
V gene: TRBV29-1
J gene: TRBJ2-7
D gene: TRBD1
CDR3 protein: CSVRGTGRPPYEQYF
CDR3 DNA: TGCAGCGTCAGGGGGACAGGAAGGCCACCTTACGAGCAGTACTTC

clone size: .
V gene: TRBV5-6
J gene: TRBJ2-7
D gene: TRBD1
CDR3 protein: CASSPFPTGAGEQYF
CDR3 DNA: TGTGCCAGCAGCCCCTTTCCGACAGGGGCGGGCGAGCAGTACTTC

clone size: .
V gene: TRBV25-1
J gene: TRBJ2-2
D gene: TRBD2
CDR3 protein: CASSDSGSYTGELFF
CDR3 DNA: TGTGCCAGCAGTGATAGCGGGTCGTACACCGGGGAGCTGTTTTTT

clone size: .
V gene: TRBV28
J gene: TRBJ2-7
D gene: TRBD2
CDR3 protein: CASSLSRRTSYEQYF
CDR3 DNA: TGTGCCAGCAGTTTATCCCGACGGACTAGCTACGAGCAGTACTTC

clone size: .
V gene: TRBV10-2
J gene: TRBJ2-3
D gene: TRBD2
CDR3 protein: CPQHGPSGGTDTQYF
CDR3 DNA: TGCCCCCAGCACGGGCCAAGCGGGGGCACAGATACGCAGTATTTT

clone size: .
V gene: TRBV5-4
J gene: TRBJ1-6
D gene: .
CDR3 protein: CASTSGGMSSYNSPLHF
CDR3 DNA: TGTGCCAGCACCTCGGGGGGGATGAGCTCCTATAATTCACCCCTCCACTTT

clone size: .
V gene: TRBV19
J gene: TRBJ2-7
D gene: TRBD1
CDR3 protein: CASSPAGTGAYEQYF
CDR3 DNA: TGTGCCAGTAGTCCAGCCGGGACAGGGGCCTACGAGCAGTACTTC

clone size: .
V gene: TRBV6-5
J gene: TRBJ1-5
D gene: .
CDR3 protein: CASSYPQGSNQPQHF
CDR3 DNA: TGTGCCAGCAGTTACCCCCAGGGGAGCAATCAGCCCCAGCATTTT

clone size: .
V gene: TRBV24-1
J gene: TRBJ2-3
D gene: TRBD1
CDR3 protein: CATSDLGTGTDTQYF
CDR3 DNA: TGTGCCACCAGTGATTTAGGGACAGGCACAGATACGCAGTATTTT

clone size: .
V gene: TRBV7-6
J gene: TRBJ1-5
D gene: TRBD1
CDR3 protein: CASSPGQGGNQPQHF
CDR3 DNA: TGTGCCAGCAGCCCGGGACAGGGGGGCAATCAGCCCCAGCATTTT

clone size: .
V gene: TRBV5-4
J gene: TRBJ2-3
D gene: .
CDR3 protein: CASRLDSTSTDTQYF
CDR3 DNA: TGTGCCAGCAGATTAGACAGCACTAGCACAGATACGCAGTATTTT

clone size: once
V gene: TRBV5-4
J gene: TRBJ2-5
D gene: .
CDR3 protein: CASSTGTHGGETQYF
CDR3 DNA: TGTGCCAGCAGCACCGGGACACATGGGGGAGAGACCCAGTACTTC

clone size: .
V gene: TRBV6-5
J gene: TRBJ2-1
D gene: TRBD2
CDR3 protein: CASSFGLAPGNEQFF
CDR3 DNA: TGTGCCAGCAGTTTCGGACTAGCGCCAGGCAATGAGCAGTTCTTC

clone size: .
V gene: TRBV28
J gene: TRBJ1-2
D gene: .
CDR3 protein: CASSLGQNYGYTF
CDR3 DNA: TGTGCCAGCAGTTTAGGGCAAAACTATGGCTACACCTTC

clone size: .
V gene: TRBV6-2/TRBV6-3
J gene: TRBJ1-1
D gene: .
CDR3 protein: CASSSYTEAFF
CDR3 DNA: TGTGCCAGCAGTAGCTACACTGAAGCTTTCTTT

clone size: .
V gene: TRBV11-2
J gene: TRBJ2-7
D gene: .
CDR3 protein: CASSLGSGSLAGEQYF
CDR3 DNA: TGTGCCAGCAGCTTGGGGAGCGGGTCGCTCGCCGGCGAGCAGTACTTC

clone size: .
V gene: TRBV3-1/TRBV3-2
J gene: TRBJ2-7
D gene: .
CDR3 protein: CASSQERQETYEQYF
CDR3 DNA: TGTGCCAGCAGCCAAGAACGACAGGAGACCTACGAGCAGTACTTC

clone size: few
V gene: TRBV3-1/TRBV3-2
J gene: TRBJ1-1
D gene: .
CDR3 protein: CASSQAGNTEAFF
CDR3 DNA: TGTGCCAGCAGCCAAGCGGGTAACACTGAAGCTTTCTTT

clone size: .
V gene: TRBV4-2
J gene: TRBJ1-2
D gene: TRBD1
CDR3 protein: CASSESRQGYGYTF
CDR3 DNA: TGTGCCAGCAGCGAAAGCCGACAGGGTTATGGCTACACCTTC

clone size: .
V gene: TRBV7-9
J gene: TRBJ2-1
D gene: TRBD1
CDR3 protein: CASSSGQGSYNEQFF
CDR3 DNA: TGTGCCAGCAGCTCCGGACAGGGCTCCTACAATGAGCAGTTCTTC

clone size: .
V gene: TRBV2
J gene: TRBJ2-6
D gene: .
CDR3 protein: CASRAGTSANVLTF
CDR3 DNA: TGTGCCAGCAGAGCAGGGACATCGGCCAACGTCCTGACTTTC

clone size: .
V gene: TRBV6-2/TRBV6-3
J gene: TRBJ2-7
D gene: TRBD2
CDR3 protein: CASSYPGLASYEQYF
CDR3 DNA: TGTGCCAGCAGTTACCCGGGACTAGCCTCCTACGAGCAGTACTTC

clone size: .
V gene: TRBV18
J gene: TRBJ2-3
D gene: .
CDR3 protein: CASSPLVGRRTDTQYF
CDR3 DNA: TGTGCCAGCTCACCACTCGTGGGGAGGCGCACAGATACGCAGTATTTT